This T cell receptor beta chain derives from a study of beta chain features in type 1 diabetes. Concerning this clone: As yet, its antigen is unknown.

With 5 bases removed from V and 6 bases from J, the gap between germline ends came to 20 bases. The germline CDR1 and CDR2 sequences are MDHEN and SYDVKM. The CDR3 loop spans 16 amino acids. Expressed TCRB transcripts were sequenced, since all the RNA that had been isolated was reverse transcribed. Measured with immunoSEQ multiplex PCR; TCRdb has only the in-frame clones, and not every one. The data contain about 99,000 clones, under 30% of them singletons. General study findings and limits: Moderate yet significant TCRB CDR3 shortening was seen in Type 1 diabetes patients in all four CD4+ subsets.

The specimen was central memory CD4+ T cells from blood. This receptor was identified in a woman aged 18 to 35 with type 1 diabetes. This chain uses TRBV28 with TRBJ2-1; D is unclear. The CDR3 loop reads CASSPPVYFSGNEQFF. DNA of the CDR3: TGTGCCAGCAGTCCGCCCGTATACTTCTCAGGCAATGAGCAGTTCTTC.